Below are 8 T cell receptor beta chains sequenced from a single sample in a study of blood T cell repertoires in COVID-19. The repertoire was sequenced with immunoSEQ multiplex PCR; TCRdb's copy has only in-frame clones and lacks some. The sample carries about 670,000 clones, just under 90% recorded once. The specimen was peripheral blood. Every receptor here comes from a woman between 18 and 29 years old with acute or convalescent COVID-19.

The gene calls are TRBV27 and TRBJ1-2; the D is unclear. Trimming shortened V by 3 bases and J by 6 bases, and 20 bases separated the two germline ends. Germline V CDR1 and CDR2: MNHEY, SMNVEV (reference sequence). The CDR3 sequence is 16 residues long. The CDR3 sequence is CASSLFPLGGLDGYTF. DNA for the CDR3: TGTGCCAGCAGTTTGTTCCCCTTAGGAGGGCTTGATGGCTACACCTTC.

The chain uses TRBV29-1 and TRBJ2-2; 11 nucleotides agree with TRBD1. V lost 6 bases to trimming and J lost 6 bases; unmatched junction nucleotides: 9. Germline V gene sequence: CDR1 SQVTM, CDR2 ANQGSEA. The CDR3 consists of 15 residues. The DNA for the CDR3 is TGCAGCGTGGGGGGACAGGGGGTCACTCCCGGGGAGCTGTTTTTT. Translating it yields CSVGGQGVTPGELFF.

In this sample, this clone turned up once. The chain links TRBV7-2 to TRBJ1-1; the D gene is possibly TRBD1 (6 bases). Germline CDR1 reads SGHTA; CDR2 reads FQGNSA. CDR3 length: 15 amino acids. Trimming stripped 5 bases from V and 8 bases from J, with 21 bases between. The CDR3 region is CASSDDGTPHWEAFF. DNA of the CDR3: TGTGCCAGCAGCGATGATGGGACACCCCACTGGGAAGCTTTCTTT.

This chain joins TRBV19 and TRBJ1-2; tentatively, D is TRBD1 (5 bases). Germline-derived CDR1 and CDR2 are LNHDA and SQIVND (reference sequence). The CDR3 covers 14 residues. V lost 6 bases and J 4 bases, leaving 15 bases between the germline ends. The CDR3 here is CASSTGTSPYGYTF. CDR3 coding DNA: TGTGCCAGTAGCACCGGGACTTCCCCCTATGGCTACACCTTC.

The genes are TRBV7-9 and TRBJ2-1, with 11 positions matching TRBD2. The germline V gene encodes CDR1 SEHNR and CDR2 FQNEAQ (reference sequence). The CDR3 length is 15 residues. V trimming: 6 bases; J trimming: 8 bases; junction bases outside the gene matches: 9. DNA for the CDR3: TGTGCCAGCAGAAACCCGGGACTAGCGGAACATGAGCAGTTCTTC. Its translation is CASRNPGLAEHEQFF.

This clone was counted a single time. V and J are TRBV11-2 and TRBJ1-2; 7 bases are a match to TRBD1. The CDR3 length is 13 residues. Per the germline V gene, CDR1 is SGHAT and CDR2 is FQNNGV. The trim removed 7 bases at V and 8 bases at J, leaving 10 bases unmatched. The chain's CDR3 is CASTWTGTEGYTF. The CDR3 DNA follows: TGTGCCAGCACCTGGACAGGCACGGAAGGCTACACCTTC.

CDR3 sequence: CASSLSSQVSSGANVLTF. The CDR3 coding sequence is TGTGCCAGCAGTTTATCGAGCCAGGTGAGCTCTGGGGCCAACGTCCTGACTTTC. This chain connects TRBV27 to TRBJ2-6; D is ambiguous. Trimming cost V 0 bases and J 0 bases, with 12 bases left between them. The CDR3 loop spans 18 amino acids. Germline values: CDR1 MNHEY, CDR2 SMNVEV (reference sequence).

This chain uses TRBV19 with TRBJ1-6; TRBD1 matches 8 bases. Germline CDR1 is LNHDA and CDR2 is SQIVND (reference sequence). The length of the CDR3 is 14 residues. J gave up 8 bases and V 4 bases, and 4 bases lay outside the gene matches. CDR3 coding DNA: TGTGCCAGTAGTACTCAGGACAGGGATTCACCCCTCCACTTT. It encodes CASSTQDRDSPLHF.